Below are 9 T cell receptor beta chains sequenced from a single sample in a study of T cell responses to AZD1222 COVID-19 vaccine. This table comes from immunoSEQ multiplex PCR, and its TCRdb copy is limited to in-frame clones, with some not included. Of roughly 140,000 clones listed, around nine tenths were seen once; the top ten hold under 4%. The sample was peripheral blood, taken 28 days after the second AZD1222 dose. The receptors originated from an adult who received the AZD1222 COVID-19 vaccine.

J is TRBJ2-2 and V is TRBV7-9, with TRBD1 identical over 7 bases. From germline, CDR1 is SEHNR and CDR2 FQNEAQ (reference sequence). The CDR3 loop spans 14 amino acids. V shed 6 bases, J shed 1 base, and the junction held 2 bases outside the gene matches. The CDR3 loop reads CASRGQENTGELFF. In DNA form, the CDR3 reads TGTGCCAGCAGAGGACAGGAGAACACCGGGGAGCTGTTTTTT.

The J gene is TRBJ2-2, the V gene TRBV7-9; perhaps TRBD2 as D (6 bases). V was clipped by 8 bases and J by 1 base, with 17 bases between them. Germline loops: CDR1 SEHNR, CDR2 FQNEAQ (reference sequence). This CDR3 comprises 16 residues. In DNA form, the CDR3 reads TGTGCCAGCCGCAATACATGGAGGGGGAACACCGGGGAGCTGTTTTTT. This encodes CASRNTWRGNTGELFF.

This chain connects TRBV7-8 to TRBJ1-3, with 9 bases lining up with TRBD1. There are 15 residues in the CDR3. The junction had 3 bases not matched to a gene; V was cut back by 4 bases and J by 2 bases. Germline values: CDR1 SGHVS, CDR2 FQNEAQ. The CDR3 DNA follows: TGTGCCAGCAGCTCCTGGACAGGGGCTGGAAACACCATATATTTT. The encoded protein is CASSSWTGAGNTIYF.

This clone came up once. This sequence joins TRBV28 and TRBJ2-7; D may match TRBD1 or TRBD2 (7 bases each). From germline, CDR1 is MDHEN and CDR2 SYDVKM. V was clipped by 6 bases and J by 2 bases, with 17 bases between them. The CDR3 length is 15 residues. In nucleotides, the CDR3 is TGTGCCAGCAGGTCCGAGGGAGGGGGCACCTACGAGCAGTACTTC. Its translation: CASRSEGGGTYEQYF.

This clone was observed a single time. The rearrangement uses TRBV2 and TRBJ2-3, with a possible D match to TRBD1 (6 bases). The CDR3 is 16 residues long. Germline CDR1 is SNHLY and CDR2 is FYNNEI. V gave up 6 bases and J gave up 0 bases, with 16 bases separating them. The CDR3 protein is CASSYGQSLSTDTQYF. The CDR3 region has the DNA TGTGCCAGCAGCTACGGACAGTCCTTAAGCACAGATACGCAGTATTTT. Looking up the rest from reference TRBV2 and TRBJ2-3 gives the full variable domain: EPEVTQTPSHQVTQMGQEVILRCVPISNHLYFYWYRQILGQKVEFLVSFYNNEISEKSEIFDDQFSVERPDGSNFTLKIRSTKLEDSAMYFCASSYGQSLSTDTQYFGPGTRLTVL.

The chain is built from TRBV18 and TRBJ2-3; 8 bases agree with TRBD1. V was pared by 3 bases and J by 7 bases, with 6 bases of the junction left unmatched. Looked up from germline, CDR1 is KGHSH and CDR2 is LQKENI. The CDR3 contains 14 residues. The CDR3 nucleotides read TGTGCCAGCTCACCGACAGGGGTAGATCATACGCAGTATTTT. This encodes CASSPTGVDHTQYF.

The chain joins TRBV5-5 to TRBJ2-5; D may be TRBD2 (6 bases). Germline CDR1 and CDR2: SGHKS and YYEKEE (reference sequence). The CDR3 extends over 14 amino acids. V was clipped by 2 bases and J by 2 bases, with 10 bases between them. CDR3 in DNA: TGTGCCAGCAGCTTTCCCCGGGGGCAAGAGACCCAGTACTTC. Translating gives CASSFPRGQETQYF.

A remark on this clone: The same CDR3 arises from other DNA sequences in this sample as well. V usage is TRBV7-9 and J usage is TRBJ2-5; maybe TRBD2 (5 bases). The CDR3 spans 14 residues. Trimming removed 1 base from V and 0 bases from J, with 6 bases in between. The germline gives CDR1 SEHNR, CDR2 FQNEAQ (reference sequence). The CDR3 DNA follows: TGTGCCAGCAGCTTAGGGGAGTACCAAGAGACCCAGTACTTC. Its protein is CASSLGEYQETQYF.

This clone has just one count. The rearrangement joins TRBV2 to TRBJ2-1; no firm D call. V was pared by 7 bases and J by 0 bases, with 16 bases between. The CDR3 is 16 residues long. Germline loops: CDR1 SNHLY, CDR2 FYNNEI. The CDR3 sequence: CASTEDGYSSYNEQFF. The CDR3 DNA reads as TGTGCCAGCACCGAGGACGGCTACAGCTCCTACAATGAGCAGTTCTTC.